Listed below are T cell receptor beta chains from one sample, sequenced in a study of cytomegalovirus exposure and HLA in healthy donors. Clones were sequenced by immunoSEQ multiplex PCR, and TCRdb holds only the in-frame ones, with some missing. The sample includes about 81,000 clones, over 70% seen only once; the top ten take 2.5% to 3%. Sequencing input: PBMCs. The source is a man aged 45-65 years in good health and CMV-seropositive. Both conserved end residues are part of each CDR3. D genes are given only for firm matches. Size tells how often a clone was seen (once, few, many) or the class of an expanded clone, and some rows leave it out.

V gene	D gene	J gene	clone size	CDR3 protein	CDR3 DNA
TRBV7-3	NA	TRBJ2-7	NA	CASSLRPGDEQYF	TGTGCCAGCAGCCTCCGACCCGGGGACGAGCAGTACTTC
TRBV7-3	NA	TRBJ2-5	NA	CASSLSGNLQETQYF	TGTGCCAGCAGCTTAAGCGGGAATCTCCAAGAGACCCAGTACTTC
TRBV5-8	NA	TRBJ1-5	NA	CASSLEYRVDQPQHF	TGTGCCAGCAGCTTGGAGTACAGGGTTGATCAGCCCCAGCATTTT
TRBV6-5	TRBD1	TRBJ1-4	NA	CASGQGPEKLFF	TGTGCCAGCGGACAGGGTCCTGAAAAACTGTTTTTT
TRBV7-9	NA	TRBJ1-5	NA	CSSSSTLLLPGVEQPQHF	TGTTCCAGCAGTTCGACACTATTACTACCGGGGGTAGAGCAGCCCCAGCATTTT
TRBV13	TRBD2	TRBJ2-7	NA	CASSLGRLAGRGASYEQYF	TGTGCCAGCAGCTTAGGTCGGCTAGCGGGACGGGGGGCCTCCTACGAGCAGTACTTC
TRBV4-1	NA	TRBJ1-2	NA	CASSQQTGPAYGYTF	TGCGCCAGCAGCCAACAGACAGGCCCTGCTTATGGCTACACCTTC
TRBV10-1	TRBD1	TRBJ1-2	once	CASQGGQGTF	TGCGCCAGCCAGGGGGGACAGGGAACCTTC
TRBV30	NA	TRBJ2-1	NA	CAWSTGTRAEQFF	TGTGCCTGGAGTACCGGGACACGGGCTGAGCAGTTCTTC
TRBV12-5	NA	TRBJ2-6	NA	CASGPGTQYSGANGLTF	TGTGCTAGTGGGCCGGGGACACAATACTCTGGGGCCAACGGCCTGACTTTC
TRBV5-4	TRBD1	TRBJ2-7	NA	CASSLPDRGSYEQYF	TGTGCCAGCAGCTTGCCGGACAGGGGATCCTACGAGCAGTACTTC
TRBV14	NA	TRBJ1-5	NA	CASSQSRNQPQHF	TGTGCCAGCAGCCAAAGCCGCAATCAGCCCCAGCATTTT
TRBV5-4	TRBD1	TRBJ2-3	NA	CASSSRGRGLSDTQYF	TGTGCCAGCAGCTCAAGGGGGCGCGGGCTCTCAGATACGCAGTATTTT
TRBV4-1	NA	TRBJ2-1	NA	CASSPTDSRRYNEQFF	TGCGCCAGCAGCCCAACCGACAGCAGAAGATACAATGAGCAGTTCTTC
TRBV10-3	TRBD2	TRBJ2-7	NA	CAISGGTSGSSYEQYF	TGTGCCATCAGTGGGGGGACTAGCGGATCATCCTACGAGCAGTACTTC
TRBV27	NA	TRBJ1-4	NA	CASGTGYEKLFF	TGTGCCAGCGGTACAGGGTATGAAAAACTGTTTTTT
TRBV29-1	TRBD1	TRBJ2-3	NA	CSVKGTDFLLSTDTQYF	TGCAGCGTTAAGGGGACAGACTTTCTTTTAAGCACAGATACGCAGTATTTT
TRBV5-6	NA	TRBJ2-7	NA	CASSLNPSSSYEQYF	TGTGCCAGCAGCTTGAACCCCTCGAGCTCCTACGAGCAGTACTTC
TRBV6-1	TRBD2	TRBJ2-2	NA	CASSGLAGANTGELFF	TGTGCCAGCAGTGGCCTAGCGGGCGCGAACACCGGGGAGCTGTTTTTT
TRBV18	TRBD1	TRBJ1-5	NA	CASSSGQGRGSNQPQHF	TGTGCCAGCTCATCCGGACAGGGCAGGGGGAGCAATCAGCCCCAGCATTTT
TRBV7-3	TRBD2	TRBJ2-1	NA	CASSLTVAGDQAEQFF	TGTGCCAGCAGCTTAACAGTAGCGGGAGATCAGGCTGAGCAGTTCTTC
TRBV7-6	NA	TRBJ2-1	few	CASSQGAHNEQFF	TGTGCCAGCAGCCAAGGGGCCCACAATGAGCAGTTCTTC
TRBV27	NA	TRBJ2-7	NA	CASSERGHSTFIEQYF	TGTGCCAGCAGTGAACGTGGACACTCCACTTTTATCGAGCAGTACTTC
TRBV11-1	NA	TRBJ2-7	NA	CASSLEGAVGEQYF	TGTGCCAGCAGCTTAGAAGGGGCAGTGGGGGAGCAGTACTTC
TRBV5-1	NA	TRBJ2-5	NA	CASSLSIGQTVQTQYF	TGCGCCAGCAGCTTGAGTATAGGACAGACAGTCCAGACCCAGTACTTC
TRBV10-3	NA	TRBJ2-1	few	CATHGAQGYNEQFF	TGTGCCACCCATGGGGCTCAGGGGTACAATGAGCAGTTCTTC
TRBV9	TRBD1	TRBJ2-3	NA	CASSVGRRQGTPSTDTQYF	TGTGCCAGCAGCGTAGGCCGGCGACAGGGGACCCCTAGCACAGATACGCAGTATTTT
TRBV29-1	NA	TRBJ2-1	NA	CSVVDRGSKASPYNEQFF	TGCAGCGTTGTTGATCGCGGGTCTAAAGCCAGCCCCTACAATGAGCAGTTCTTC
TRBV27	NA	TRBJ2-5	NA	CASSTSREETQYF	TGTGCCAGCAGTACCTCTCGGGAAGAGACCCAGTACTTC
TRBV6-1	TRBD1	TRBJ1-5	NA	CASRARGQGQQPQHF	TGTGCCAGCAGGGCAAGGGGACAGGGGCAGCAGCCCCAGCATTTT
TRBV6-5	NA	TRBJ1-5	few	CASRPAGSDQPQHF	TGTGCCAGCAGGCCGGCGGGGAGTGATCAGCCCCAGCATTTT
TRBV19	NA	TRBJ1-1	NA	CASSITPGVTEAFF	TGTGCCAGTAGTATAACCCCAGGGGTTACTGAAGCTTTCTTT
TRBV25-1	TRBD1	TRBJ1-2	NA	CASSNTGTGDYGYTF	TGTGCCAGCAGTAACACCGGGACAGGGGACTATGGCTACACCTTC
TRBV29-1	NA	TRBJ1-1	NA	CSDSGESTEAFF	TGCAGCGATTCTGGGGAGAGCACTGAAGCTTTCTTT
TRBV11-2	NA	TRBJ2-1	NA	CASSLPGSSYNEQFF	TGTGCCAGCAGCTTACCGGGAAGCTCCTACAATGAGCAGTTCTTC
TRBV19	NA	TRBJ1-5	NA	CASTSTGLGQPQHF	TGTGCCAGTACCTCTACAGGGCTGGGTCAGCCCCAGCATTTT
TRBV6-5	NA	TRBJ2-4	once	CASSEFGSHDSQYF	TGTGCCAGCAGTGAATTCGGGTCCCACGACAGTCAGTACTTC
TRBV27	NA	TRBJ1-2	NA	CASSLRGVYGYTF	TGTGCCAGCAGTTTACGGGGTGTTTATGGCTACACCTTC
TRBV4-1	NA	TRBJ1-4	NA	CASSQDRRGTNEKLFF	TGCGCCAGCAGCCAAGATAGGAGGGGAACTAATGAAAAACTGTTTTTT
TRBV5-1	NA	TRBJ2-1	NA	CASSPTLGQSSYNEQFF	TGCGCCAGCAGCCCTACGCTCGGACAGAGCTCCTACAATGAGCAGTTCTTC
TRBV9	TRBD2	TRBJ2-7	NA	CASSVGLVGYEQYF	TGTGCCAGCAGCGTGGGACTAGTCGGCTACGAGCAGTACTTC
TRBV5-1	NA	TRBJ1-1	once	CASSSGGIQNTEAFF	TGCGCCAGCAGCTCCGGGGGAATACAGAACACTGAAGCTTTCTTT
TRBV6-5	TRBD1	TRBJ2-5	once	CASETGTPGTQYF	TGTGCCAGCGAGACAGGGACCCCAGGAACCCAGTACTTC
TRBV27	TRBD1	TRBJ2-7	NA	CASSLSYRGPSSYEQYF	TGTGCCAGCAGTTTATCGTACAGGGGGCCGAGCTCCTACGAGCAGTACTTC
TRBV6-1	NA	TRBJ2-5	NA	CASSSGLLIETQYF	TGTGCCAGCAGTTCCGGACTACTGATAGAGACCCAGTACTTC
TRBV7-3	NA	TRBJ2-5	few	CASSLNGGPTETQYF	TGTGCCAGCAGCTTGAATGGAGGGCCTACGGAGACCCAGTACTTC
TRBV10-2	NA	TRBJ2-2	few	CAGGLGDTGELFF	TGCGCCGGGGGACTGGGGGACACCGGGGAGCTGTTTTTT
TRBV27	NA	TRBJ2-2	NA	CASSLLVRSNTGELFF	TGTGCCAGCAGTTTATTGGTCAGGTCGAACACCGGGGAGCTGTTTTTT
TRBV5-4	NA	TRBJ2-1	NA	CASSFPGESEQFF	TGTGCCAGCAGCTTCCCGGGGGAGAGTGAGCAGTTCTTC
TRBV7-9	NA	TRBJ2-7	NA	CSSSSPGGSYEQYF	TGTTCCAGCAGTTCCCCCGGAGGCTCCTACGAGCAGTACTTC
TRBV6-5	NA	TRBJ1-5	few	CASSYREDQPQHF	TGTGCCAGCAGTTACAGGGAGGATCAGCCCCAGCATTTT
TRBV7-9	TRBD1	TRBJ2-7	NA	CASSIGTGESSYEQYF	TGTGCCAGCAGCATCGGGACAGGGGAATCCTCCTACGAGCAGTACTTC
TRBV4-1	TRBD2	TRBJ2-1	NA	CASSHSPGTGGSYNEQFF	TGCGCCAGCAGCCACAGCCCTGGAACGGGAGGGTCCTACAATGAGCAGTTCTTC
TRBV5-1	NA	TRBJ2-7	NA	CASSRQSVGQGYEQYF	TGCGCCAGCAGCAGACAATCCGTCGGCCAGGGCTACGAGCAGTACTTC
TRBV6-5	NA	TRBJ1-1	once	CASSYGLGRHTEAFF	TGTGCCAGCAGTTACGGTTTGGGCAGACACACTGAAGCTTTCTTT
TRBV7-9	NA	TRBJ1-3	NA	CASSLVQLSGNTIYF	TGTGCCAGCAGCTTAGTACAGCTCTCTGGAAACACCATATATTTT
TRBV19	NA	TRBJ2-2	NA	CASSILAPSGELFF	TGTGCCAGTAGTATTTTAGCGCCATCCGGGGAGCTGTTTTTT
TRBV5-3	NA	TRBJ1-5	NA	CARRHTGTERNQPQHF	TGTGCCAGAAGGCACACAGGGACCGAACGGAATCAGCCCCAGCATTTT
TRBV6-6	TRBD1	TRBJ1-1	few	CASSYRQGYDTEAFF	TGTGCCAGCAGTTACAGACAGGGGTACGACACTGAAGCTTTCTTT
TRBV20-1	NA	TRBJ1-5	once	CSAPARGTQHF	TGCAGTGCTCCCGCTCGGGGGACCCAGCATTTT